The 6 T cell receptor beta chains listed next were all sequenced from one sample in a study of cytomegalovirus exposure and HLA in healthy donors. Primers for the PCR totalled 60 Vbeta and 13 Jbeta. Only in-frame clones appear in the TCRdb table, and some are missing; sequencing was by immunoSEQ multiplex PCR. The sample carries fewer than 100,000 clones, roughly 78% recorded once. Source material: PBMCs. The receptors were gathered from a woman aged 60-75 years in good health and CMV-seronegative.

V gene TRBV5-1 combines with J gene TRBJ2-7, with D perhaps matching TRBD1 (6 bases). Germline-derived CDR1 and CDR2 are SGHRS and YFSETQ. V was trimmed by 0 bases and J by 7 bases, leaving 14 bases between them. The CDR3 sequence is 14 residues long. In DNA, the CDR3 is TGCGCCAGCAGCTTGGCAGGACAGAGGGAAGAGCAGTACTTC. Translated, it gives CASSLAGQREEQYF. The variable domain in full, completed from reference TRBV5-1 and TRBJ2-7, reads KAGVTQTPRYLIKTRGQQVTLSCSPISGHRSVSWYQQTPGQGLQFLFEYFSETQRNKGNFPGRFSGRQFSNSRSEMNVSTLELGDSALYLCASSLAGQREEQYFGPGTRLTVT.

A remark on this clone: A read error may produce the germline difference seen at one junction end. This chain uses TRBV7-9 with TRBJ2-7, with 9 bases that match TRBD1. This CDR3 region has 17 residues. Germline V gene sequence: CDR1 SEHNR, CDR2 FQNEAQ (reference sequence). The CDR3 region has the DNA TGTACCAGCAACCCTATAGTAGGGGGACAGGGCTCCTACGAGCAGTACTTC. Amino acid sequence: CTSNPIVGGQGSYEQYF.

This clone was detected once. In DNA, the CDR3 is TGTGCCAGCAGTTCCGGGACATACCAAGAGACCCAGTACTTC. The encoded protein is CASSSGTYQETQYF. The chain couples TRBV28 to TRBJ2-5; possible D gene TRBD1, 6 bases. The germline V and J ends were trimmed by 4 bases and 0 bases, with 9 bases remaining between them. The CDR3 covers 14 residues. Germline assignment: CDR1 MDHEN and CDR2 SYDVKM.

The CDR3 here is CASSQTSGPRGYNEQFF. CDR3 sequence (DNA): TGTGCCAGCTCACAGACTAGCGGCCCGAGGGGATACAATGAGCAGTTCTTC. This chain uses TRBV18 with TRBJ2-1, with 9 bases lining up with TRBD2. The CDR3 is 17 amino acids. Germline loops: CDR1 KGHSH, CDR2 LQKENI. Trimming took 4 bases from V and 4 from J; bases not matched to a gene: 11.

The chain couples TRBV6-5 to TRBJ1-2, with 9 nucleotides matching TRBD1. The germline gives CDR1 MNHEY, CDR2 SVGAGI. The CDR3 spans 14 residues. V trimming: 6 bases; J trimming: 1 base; junction bases outside the gene matches: 3. DNA of the CDR3: TGTGCCAGCAGGGACAGGGGCGGTAACTATGGCTACACCTTC. Amino acids: CASRDRGGNYGYTF.

The chain combines TRBV19 with TRBJ2-7, with D unclear. This CDR3 is built from 14 residues. Germline CDR1 LNHDA, CDR2 SQIVND (reference sequence). Trimming removed 3 bases at V and 3 bases at J, with 12 bases between. In DNA, the CDR3 is TGTGCCAGTAGTATCCAGGTCTTTCTCTACGAGCAGTACTTC. It yields the protein CASSIQVFLYEQYF. Full variable domain (remainder filled in from reference TRBV19 and TRBJ2-7): DGGITQSPKYLFRKEGQNVTLSCEQNLNHDAMYWYRQDPGQGLRLIYYSQIVNDFQKGDIAEGYSVSREKKESFPLTVTSAQKNPTAFYLCASSIQVFLYEQYFGPGTRLTVT.